This TCR beta chain derives from a study of cytomegalovirus exposure and HLA in healthy donors. Whereas donors were nominally healthy upon sampling, unrecorded immune exposures were probable. In its sample, this clone was seen a few times. V lost 7 bases and J lost 0; bases outside the gene matches: 5. CDR1 is SGHRS and CDR2 is YFSETQ in the germline V gene. The CDR3 contains 14 residues. It was with 60 Vbeta and 13 Jbeta primers that the PCR ran. Measured with immunoSEQ multiplex PCR; TCRdb has only the in-frame clones, and not every one. Of 65,000 or so clones in the sample, approximately 60% were seen once.

The V and J genes are TRBV5-1 and TRBJ1-1; 8 bases match TRBD1. The source is a man between 25 and 39 years old in good health and CMV-seronegative. The specimen sequenced was PBMCs. The CDR3 coding sequence is TGCGCCAGCCGACAGGGGCCCATGAACACTGAAGCTTTCTTT. It codes for CASRQGPMNTEAFF.